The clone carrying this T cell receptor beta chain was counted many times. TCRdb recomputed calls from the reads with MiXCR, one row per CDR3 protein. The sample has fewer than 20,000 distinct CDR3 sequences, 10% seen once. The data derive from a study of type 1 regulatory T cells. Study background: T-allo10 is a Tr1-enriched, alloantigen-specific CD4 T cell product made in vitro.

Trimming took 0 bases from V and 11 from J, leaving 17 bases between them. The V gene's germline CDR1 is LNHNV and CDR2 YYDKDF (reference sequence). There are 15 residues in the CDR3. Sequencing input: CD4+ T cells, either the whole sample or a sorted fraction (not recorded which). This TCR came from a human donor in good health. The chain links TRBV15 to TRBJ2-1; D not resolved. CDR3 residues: CATSRDSPGPDQQFF. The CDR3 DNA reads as TGTGCCACCAGCAGAGACAGCCCAGGACCGGACCAGCAGTTCTTC.